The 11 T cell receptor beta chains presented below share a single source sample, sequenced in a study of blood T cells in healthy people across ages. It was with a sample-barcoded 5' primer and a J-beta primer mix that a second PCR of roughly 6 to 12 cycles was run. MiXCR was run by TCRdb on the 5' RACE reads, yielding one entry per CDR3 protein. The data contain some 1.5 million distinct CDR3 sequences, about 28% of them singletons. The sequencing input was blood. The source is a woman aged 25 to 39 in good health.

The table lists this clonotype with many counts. The CDR3 is CASSPTNGLAGGDSNDEQYF. For the CDR3, the DNA is TGTGCCAGCAGCCCAACGAACGGACTAGCGGGAGGGGACAGTAACGACGAGCAGTACTTC. The genes are TRBV7-2 and TRBJ2-7; 15 nucleotides align to TRBD2. The germline V gene has CDR1 SGHTA and CDR2 FQGNSA. V shed 5 bases, J shed 5 bases, and the junction held 19 bases outside the gene matches. This CDR3 has 20 residues.

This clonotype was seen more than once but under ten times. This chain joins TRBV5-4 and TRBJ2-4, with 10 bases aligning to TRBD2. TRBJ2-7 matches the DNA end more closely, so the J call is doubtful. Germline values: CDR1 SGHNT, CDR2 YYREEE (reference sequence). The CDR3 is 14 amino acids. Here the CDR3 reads CASSDSGRLGEQYF. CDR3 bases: TGTGCCAGCAGCGATAGCGGGAGGTTAGGCGAGCAGTACTTC.

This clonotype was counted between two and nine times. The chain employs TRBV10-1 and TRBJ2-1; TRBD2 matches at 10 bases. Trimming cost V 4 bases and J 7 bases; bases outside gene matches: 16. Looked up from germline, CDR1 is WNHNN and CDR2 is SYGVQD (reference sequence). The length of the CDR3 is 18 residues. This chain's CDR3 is CASSVGGPAGGPGNEQFF. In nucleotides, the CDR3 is TGCGCCAGCAGTGTAGGGGGACCAGCGGGAGGGCCGGGGAATGAGCAGTTCTTC.

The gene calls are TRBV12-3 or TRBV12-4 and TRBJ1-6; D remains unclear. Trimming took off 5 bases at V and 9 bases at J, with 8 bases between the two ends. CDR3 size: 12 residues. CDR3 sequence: CASSSSPSPLHF. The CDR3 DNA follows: TGTGCCAGCAGTAGTTCGCCTTCACCCCTCCACTTT.

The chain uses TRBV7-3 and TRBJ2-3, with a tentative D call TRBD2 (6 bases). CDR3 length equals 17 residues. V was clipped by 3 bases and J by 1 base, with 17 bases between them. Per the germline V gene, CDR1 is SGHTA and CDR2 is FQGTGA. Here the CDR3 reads CASSLYPTGRGTDTQYF. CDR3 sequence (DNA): TGTGCCAGCAGCTTGTATCCTACCGGGAGAGGCACAGATACGCAGTATTTT.

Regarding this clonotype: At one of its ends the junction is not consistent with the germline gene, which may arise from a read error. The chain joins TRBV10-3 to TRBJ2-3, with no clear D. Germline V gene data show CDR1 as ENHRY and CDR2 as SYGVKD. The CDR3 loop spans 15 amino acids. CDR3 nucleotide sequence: TGTGCCATCGCAGGACCTCCCCAAATCACAGATACGCTGTATTTT. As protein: CAIAGPPQITDTLYF.

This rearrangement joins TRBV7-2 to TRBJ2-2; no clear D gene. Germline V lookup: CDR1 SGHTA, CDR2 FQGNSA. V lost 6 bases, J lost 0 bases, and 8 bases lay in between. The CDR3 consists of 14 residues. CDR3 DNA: TGTGCCAGCAGACGAAACTCGAACACCGGGGAGCTGTTTTTT. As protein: CASRRNSNTGELFF.

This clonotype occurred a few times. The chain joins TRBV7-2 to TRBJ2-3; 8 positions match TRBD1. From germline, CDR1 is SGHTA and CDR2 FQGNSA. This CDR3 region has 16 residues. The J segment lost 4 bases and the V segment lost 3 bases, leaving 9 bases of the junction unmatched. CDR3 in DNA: TGTGCCAGCAGCTTCTCCGGGACAGGCGGGTCAGATACGCAGTATTTT. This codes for CASSFSGTGGSDTQYF.

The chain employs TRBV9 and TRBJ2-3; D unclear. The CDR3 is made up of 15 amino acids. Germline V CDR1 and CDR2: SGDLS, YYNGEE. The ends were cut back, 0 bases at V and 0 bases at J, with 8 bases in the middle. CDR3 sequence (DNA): TGTGCCAGCAGCGTAGGCCAGCCTAGCACAGATACGCAGTATTTT. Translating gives CASSVGQPSTDTQYF.

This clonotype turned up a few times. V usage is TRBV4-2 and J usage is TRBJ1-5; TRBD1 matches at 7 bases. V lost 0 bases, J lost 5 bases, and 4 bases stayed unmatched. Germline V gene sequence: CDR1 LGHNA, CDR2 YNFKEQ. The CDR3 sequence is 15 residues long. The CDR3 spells CASSQDTGEYQPQHF. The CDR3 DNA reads TGTGCCAGCAGCCAAGATACAGGGGAATATCAGCCCCAGCATTTT.

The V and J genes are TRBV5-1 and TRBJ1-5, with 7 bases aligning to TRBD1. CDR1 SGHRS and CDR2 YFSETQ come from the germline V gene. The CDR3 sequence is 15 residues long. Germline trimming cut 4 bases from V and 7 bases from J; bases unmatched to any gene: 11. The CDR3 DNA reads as TGCGCCAGCAGCGGGCGAGACAGGGTGATGCAGCCCCAGCATTTT. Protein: CASSGRDRVMQPQHF.